The rows below give T cell receptor beta chains drawn from one sample of a study of CD8+CD57+ T cells in acquired aplastic anemia. Each CDR3 protein gets one entry after TCRdb re-called the reads with MiXCR. The sample consists of approximately 180,000 distinct CDR3 sequences, 40% to 55% of them appearing once. Material for sequencing was sorted CD4+, CD8+, or CD8+CD57+ T cells (not recorded which) from PBMCs. The receptor source for this set is a human donor with aplastic anemia. CDR3s include the opening cysteine and the closing phenylalanine or tryptophan. Each record gives: J gene, V gene, CDR3 length, CDR3 protein.

TRBJ2-7 TRBV10-3 14 CAISEMPNPYEQYF
TRBJ2-5 TRBV20-1 15 CSARPPLAGQETQYF
TRBJ1-2 TRBV28 14 CASSPGGINYGYTF
TRBJ1-5 TRBV6-4 13 CASSEYSNQPQHF
TRBJ2-2 TRBV29-1 15 CSVGSGGANIGELSF
TRBJ2-1 TRBV7-2 12 CASSLDSLARFF
TRBJ2-7 TRBV10-3 12 CASRAGTNEQYF
TRBJ2-3 TRBV2 14 CASSVTIVTDTQYF
TRBJ1-4 TRBV20-1 14 CSARAPGSNEKLFF
TRBJ1-4 TRBV2 13 CASSDWGDEKLFF
TRBJ2-3 TRBV5-6 18 CASSLLLETSQGTDTQYF
TRBJ2-5 TRBV5-4 16 CASSLGSGGYQETQYF
TRBJ1-4 TRBV7-6 15 CASSLAQTGAEKLFF
TRBJ2-2 TRBV9 14 CASSITGTSTELFF
TRBJ2-7 TRBV14 13 CASSHAGRYEQYF
TRBJ2-1 TRBV20-1 16 CSARVGLAGGYNEQFF
TRBJ1-4 TRBV5-1 16 CASSLQGRGTNEKLFF
TRBJ2-7 TRBV10-1 13 CASSAAYSYEQYF
TRBJ1-1 TRBV15 14 CATSRERGFTEAFF
TRBJ2-7 TRBV5-6 13 CASSHSLDTEQYF
TRBJ1-4 TRBV10-3 13 CAISKRRNEKLFF
TRBJ1-3 TRBV12-3/TRBV12-4 14 CASSPTGFENTIYF
TRBJ1-2 TRBV29-1 13 CSVETGFQYGYTF
TRBJ2-7 TRBV10-3 16 CAISEEGMGARYEQYF
TRBJ2-7 TRBV10-3 14 CAISFGQGTYEQYF
TRBJ2-1 TRBV5-1 15 CASRNGGGAFIEQFF
TRBJ2-3 TRBV11-3 14 CASSPRDRTDTQYF
TRBJ1-5 TRBV12-2 15 CASRLNDRSNQPQHF
TRBJ2-2 TRBV11-2 15 CASSHLAGGTGELFF
TRBJ1-6 TRBV12-3/TRBV12-4 14 CASSFASTVSPLHF
TRBJ2-1 TRBV15 14 CATSRDRWGNEQFF
TRBJ2-7 TRBV6-2/TRBV6-3 16 CASSTRGGPFSYEQYF
TRBJ1-2 TRBV2 14 CATSVTGIGGGYTF
TRBJ2-2 TRBV5-1 14 CASSLAQVGGELSF
TRBJ1-5 TRBV19 13 CASILQRNQPQHF
TRBJ1-2 TRBV7-2 11 CASSLRQGYTF
TRBJ2-5 TRBV20-1 14 CSARTQLVREAQYF
TRBJ2-1 TRBV20-1 14 CSAIPDRGSNEQFF
TRBJ2-7 TRBV6-5 15 CASSYLPGLAYEQYF
TRBJ2-4 TRBV24-1 13 CATGGREADIQYF
TRBJ2-3 TRBV7-7 14 CASSLSGGTDTQYF
TRBJ2-7 TRBV14 15 CASSPPDRNSYEQYF